The clone carrying this T cell receptor (beta chain) was seen once. Its antigen is unidentified. One junction end does not reproduce the germline sequence, and a read error may be involved. Different DNA sequences within this sample yield the same CDR3. The entry originates in a study of cytomegalovirus exposure and HLA in healthy donors. The PCR made use of 60 Vbeta and 13 Jbeta primers. Sequencing was performed with immunoSEQ multiplex PCR; in TCRdb, only in-frame clones are kept and a portion is missing. The sample lists around 200,000 clones, around 75% seen once, with 2.9% in the top ten. General observations from the study: It was reportedly the case that the classifier diagnosed cytomegalovirus status with high specificity and sensitivity.

This receptor was obtained from a male donor in good health and CMV-seronegative. Input material: PBMCs.

CDR3 protein: CASNTGLAGSNTDTQYF. CDR3 nucleotide sequence: TGTGCCAGCAACACGGGACTAGCGGGATCAAACACAGATACGCAATATTTT. The chain has TRBV2 and TRBJ2-3, with 13 bases fitting TRBD2. CDR1 and CDR2 from the germline V gene are SNHLY and FYNNEI. The CDR3 has 17 residues.